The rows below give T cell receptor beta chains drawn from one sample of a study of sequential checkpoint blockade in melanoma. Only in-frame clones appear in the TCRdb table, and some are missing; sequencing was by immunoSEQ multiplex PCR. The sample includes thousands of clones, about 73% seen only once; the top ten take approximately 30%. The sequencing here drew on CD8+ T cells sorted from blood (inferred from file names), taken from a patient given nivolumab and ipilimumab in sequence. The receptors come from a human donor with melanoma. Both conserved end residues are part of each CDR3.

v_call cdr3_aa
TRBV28 CASSPIPSGRAQYEQYF
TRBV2 CASSRGGTPNYEQYF
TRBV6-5 CASRAGTDTEAFF
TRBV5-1 CASRREAGDAHSRTEAFF
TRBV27 CASRSIAGAVTDTQYF
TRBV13 CASSMDRGLDTEAFF
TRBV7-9 CASSLAGGNTGELFF
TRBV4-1 CASSLMDSLRDIYNEQFF
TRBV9 CASSVGPGPYEQYF
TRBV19 CASSEWPGLAGYEQYF
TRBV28 CASSIVTGANSPLHF
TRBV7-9 CASSFPPGGSGNTIYF
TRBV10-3 CAISLGGQQETQYF